What follows are 12 T cell receptor beta chains derived from one specimen sequenced in a study of cytomegalovirus exposure and HLA in healthy donors. Primers for the PCR totalled 60 Vbeta and 13 Jbeta. Data came from immunoSEQ multiplex PCR; TCRdb stores just in-frame clones and leaves some out. The sample shows about 120,000 clones, around 77% of them seen only once. Sequencing was carried out using PBMCs. The receptors here all came from a man in his forties or fifties in good health and CMV-seropositive.

The V and J genes are TRBV19 and TRBJ2-1; 7 bases match TRBD2. Germline CDR1 and CDR2: LNHDA and SQIVND (reference sequence). The ends lost 7 bases at V and 9 bases at J; junction bases unmatched: 15. The CDR3 loop spans 15 amino acids. The CDR3 nucleotides read TGTGCCAGTAACCCGATGGGGGAGGGGCTAGTTGAGCAGTTCTTC. It encodes CASNPMGEGLVEQFF. Using reference TRBV19 and TRBJ2-1 for the parts outside the CDR3, the full variable domain is DGGITQSPKYLFRKEGQNVTLSCEQNLNHDAMYWYRQDPGQGLRLIYYSQIVNDFQKGDIAEGYSVSREKKESFPLTVTSAQKNPTAFYLCASNPMGEGLVEQFFGPGTRLTVL.

This clone was seen a few times. The rearrangement links TRBV18 to TRBJ1-1, with D uncertain. Per germline, CDR1 KGHSH and CDR2 LQKENI. The CDR3 contains 15 residues. Deletions cut 0 bases from V and 0 bases from J, with 8 bases between. In nucleotides, the CDR3 is TGTGCCAGCTCACCACCGGCCGGGATGAACACTGAAGCTTTCTTT. This sequence encodes CASSPPAGMNTEAFF.

Written as DNA, the CDR3 is TGTGCCAGCAGGGGACAAGGGACAGGGGAGAGCGAGCAGTACTTC. Translating it yields CASRGQGTGESEQYF. The chain combines TRBV6-5 with TRBJ2-7; 10 positions match TRBD1. The CDR3 extends over 15 amino acids. Germline V gene lookup returns CDR1 MNHEY and CDR2 SVGAGI. Trimming at V came to 6 bases and at J to 6 bases, leaving 11 bases not matched to a gene.

The rearrangement links TRBV27 to TRBJ1-6, with D unclear. Trimming took 5 bases from V and 12 from J, leaving 14 bases between them. Germline values: CDR1 MNHEY, CDR2 SMNVEV (reference sequence). The CDR3 contains 13 residues. DNA for the CDR3: TGTGCCAGCAGTCCAACCCCGCGTCAACCCCTCCACTTT. Its protein is CASSPTPRQPLHF.

This clone is termed large. The chain is built from TRBV6-1 and TRBJ1-5; D is possibly TRBD1 (5 bases). Trimming left V 4 bases short and J 2 bases short, with 12 bases between. The germline V gene encodes CDR1 MNHNS and CDR2 SASEGT. The length of the CDR3 is 15 residues. CDR3 coding DNA: TGTGCCAGCAGTGTAGCGGGGGAGGGCAATCAGCCCCAGCATTTT. It translates to CASSVAGEGNQPQHF.

The rearrangement joins TRBV2 to TRBJ1-5; TRBD1 might be the D (5 bases). Germline CDR1 and CDR2: SNHLY and FYNNEI. The CDR3 has 14 residues. The V and J ends lost 3 bases and 5 bases respectively, with 11 bases between them. The CDR3 spells CASSESRAYQPQHF. CDR3 DNA: TGTGCCAGCAGTGAGAGCAGGGCATATCAGCCCCAGCATTTT.

The rearrangement uses TRBV27 and TRBJ1-6; possibly TRBD1 for D (6 bases). With 5 bases removed from V and 7 bases from J, the gap between germline ends came to 18 bases. This CDR3 region has 16 residues. Germline V gene sequence: CDR1 MNHEY, CDR2 SMNVEV (reference sequence). In DNA form, the CDR3 reads TGTGCCAGCAGTCCGAAGAAACAGGGTCTGAATTCACCCCTCCACTTT. Protein product: CASSPKKQGLNSPLHF.

V gene TRBV27 combines with J gene TRBJ2-7, with 9 bases fitting TRBD1. The CDR3 sequence is 15 residues long. Trimming took 4 bases from V and 1 from J; bases not matched to a gene: 5. Germline assignment: CDR1 MNHEY and CDR2 SMNVEV (reference sequence). The CDR3 bases are TGTGCCAGCAGTTCCTGGACAGGGGCGTCCTACGAGCAGTACTTC. It is translated as CASSSWTGASYEQYF.

The chain links TRBV30 to TRBJ1-1; D is unclear. CDR1 and CDR2 from the germline V gene are GTSNPN and SVGIG (reference sequence). V lost 5 bases, J lost 4 bases, and 11 bases lay in between. The CDR3 covers 12 residues. The CDR3 DNA sequence: TGTGCCTGGGACCACCCGGGCACTGAAGCTTTCTTT. Its translation: CAWDHPGTEAFF. The full variable domain, completed using reference TRBV30 and TRBJ1-1, is SQTIHQWPATLVQPVGSPLSLECTVEGTSNPNLYWYRQAAGRGLQLLFYSVGIGQISSEVPQNLSASRPQDRQFILSSKKLLLSDSGFYLCAWDHPGTEAFFGQGTRLTVV.

The rearrangement links TRBV7-9 to TRBJ1-1, with D perhaps matching TRBD1 (5 bases). Germline V gene data show CDR1 as SEHNR and CDR2 as FQNEAQ (reference sequence). The CDR3 has 14 amino acids. Trimming cost V 1 base and J 8 bases, with 14 bases left between them. CDR3 sequence reads: CASSLDGGVMEAFF. The CDR3 DNA reads as TGTGCCAGCAGCTTAGACGGGGGAGTAATGGAAGCTTTCTTT.

The V gene is TRBV5-1, the J gene TRBJ2-3; the match to TRBD2 covers 11 bases. The V gene's germline CDR1 is SGHRS and CDR2 YFSETQ. Losses at the gene ends were 3 bases for V and 1 base for J; bases not matched to a gene: 4. CDR3 length: 16 residues. CDR3 sequence: CASSSLLAGGTDTQYF. The CDR3 DNA reads as TGCGCCAGCAGCTCCCTACTAGCGGGGGGCACAGATACGCAGTATTTT. Together with reference TRBV5-1 and TRBJ2-3, the CDR3 gives the full variable domain: KAGVTQTPRYLIKTRGQQVTLSCSPISGHRSVSWYQQTPGQGLQFLFEYFSETQRNKGNFPGRFSGRQFSNSRSEMNVSTLELGDSALYLCASSSLLAGGTDTQYFGPGTRLTVL.

The sample holds a few counts of this clone. This sequence joins TRBV4-1 and TRBJ1-5; 12 bases are a match to TRBD1. J lost 0 bases, V lost 5 bases, and 8 bases had no gene match. Germline assignment: CDR1 MGHRA and CDR2 YSYEKL. The CDR3 is 18 amino acids. Here the CDR3 reads CASSDYPGQGASNQPQHF. In DNA form, the CDR3 reads TGCGCCAGCAGCGACTACCCGGGACAGGGGGCTAGCAATCAGCCCCAGCATTTT.